This entry lists 5 T cell receptor beta chains sequenced from one sample in a study of T-cell reconstitution after alpha-beta-depleted transplantation in children. Construction of the TCRbeta library involved unique molecular identifiers. TCRdb used MiXCR to reprocess the PCR reads, holding one entry per CDR3 protein. The data contain 200,000 to 250,000 distinct CDR3 sequences, 11% of them singletons. Sequenced material: PBMCs, taken before TCRalphabeta/CD19-depleted stem cell transplant. These receptors all stem from a child younger than two with acute myeloid leukemia, due to receive a stem cell transplant.

This clonotype was seen ten or more times. V is TRBV5-1 and J is TRBJ2-7, with D possibly TRBD1 on 5 matching bases. Germline V gene data show CDR1 as SGHRS and CDR2 as YFSETQ. Between the trimmed V and J ends, which lost 4 bases and 3 bases, there was a span of 14 bases. The CDR3 loop spans 14 amino acids. The CDR3 nucleotides are TGCGCCAGCAGCCGAGAGACAGAACTCTACGAGCAGTACTTC. Its protein is CASSRETELYEQYF. Together with reference TRBV5-1 and TRBJ2-7, the CDR3 gives the full variable domain: KAGVTQTPRYLIKTRGQQVTLSCSPISGHRSVSWYQQTPGQGLQFLFEYFSETQRNKGNFPGRFSGRQFSNSRSEMNVSTLELGDSALYLCASSRETELYEQYFGPGTRLTVT.

Concerning this clonotype: This may be a read error: a much more frequent sequence differs by one nucleotide. The chain recombines TRBV29-1 with TRBJ1-1; 7 bases agree with TRBD1. The V gene end was trimmed by 4 bases and the J gene end by 1 base; junction bases not matched to a gene: 3. The V gene's germline CDR1 is SQVTM and CDR2 ANQGSEA. This CDR3 contains 13 residues. The CDR3 spells CSVGGDRNTEAFF. CDR3 nucleotides: TGCAGCGTTGGAGGGGACAGGAACACTGAAGCTTTCTTT. The full variable domain, in which reference TRBV29-1 and TRBJ1-1 provide the parts outside the CDR3, is SAVISQKPSRDICQRGTSLTIQCQVDSQVTMMFWYRQQPGQSLTLIATANQGSEATYESGFVIDKFPISRPNLTFSTLTVSNMSPEDSSIYLCSVGGDRNTEAFFGQGTRLTVV.

This clonotype appeared a single time. This chain links TRBV3-1 with TRBJ2-7; D is possibly TRBD2 (6 bases). V was cut by 7 bases and J by 5 bases, with 30 bases left in between. CDR1 LGHDT and CDR2 YNNKEL come from the germline V gene (reference sequence). This CDR3 region has 18 residues. The CDR3 loop reads CASTTRGPQRVDSDEQYF. CDR3 nucleotide sequence: TGTGCCAGCACCACCCGGGGCCCTCAGCGGGTCGATAGCGACGAGCAGTACTTC.

This clonotype showed up just a few times. The chain has TRBV20-1 and TRBJ1-3; TRBD1 is a possible D gene (6 bases). The CDR3 is 14 residues long. Looked up from germline, CDR1 is DFQATT and CDR2 is SNEGSKA (reference sequence). V was cut by 6 bases and J by 0 bases, with 12 bases left in between. The CDR3 bases are TGCAGTGCCCAGGACAGCTTCTCTGGAAACACCATATATTTT. It specifies CSAQDSFSGNTIYF.

There are many counts of this clonotype. The V and J genes are TRBV12-3 or TRBV12-4 and TRBJ1-5, with D possibly matching TRBD1 (6 bases). Deletions cut 1 base from V and 2 bases from J, with 15 bases between. The CDR3 runs to 17 residues. The chain's CDR3 is CASSLGVGGIGNQPQHF. In DNA form, the CDR3 reads TGTGCCAGCAGTTTAGGGGTAGGGGGAATTGGCAATCAGCCCCAGCATTTT.